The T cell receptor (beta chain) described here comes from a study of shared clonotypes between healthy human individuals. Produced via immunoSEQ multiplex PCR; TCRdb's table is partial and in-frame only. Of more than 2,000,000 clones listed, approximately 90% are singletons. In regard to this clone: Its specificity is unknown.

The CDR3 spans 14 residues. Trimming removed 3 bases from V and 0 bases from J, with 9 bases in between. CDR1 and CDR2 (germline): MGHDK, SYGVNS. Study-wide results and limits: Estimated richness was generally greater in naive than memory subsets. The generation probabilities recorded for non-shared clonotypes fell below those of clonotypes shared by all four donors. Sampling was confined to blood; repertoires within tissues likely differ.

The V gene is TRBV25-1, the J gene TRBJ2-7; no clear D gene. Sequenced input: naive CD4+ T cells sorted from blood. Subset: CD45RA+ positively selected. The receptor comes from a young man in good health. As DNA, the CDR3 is TGTGCCAGCAGTGATTCCCTGGGCTCCTACGAGCAGTACTTC. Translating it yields CASSDSLGSYEQYF.